Shown below are 3 T cell receptor beta chains from a single sample sequenced in a study of blood T cells in healthy people across ages. The second PCR ran about 6 to 11 cycles with a sample-barcoded 5' primer and J-beta primers. MiXCR, run by TCRdb on the 5' RACE reads, gives a single entry per CDR3 protein. Of roughly 700,000 distinct CDR3 sequences in the sample, over 45% were seen once. The specimen was blood. The source is a woman aged 55 to 70 in good health.

This chain links TRBV30 with TRBJ2-5; unclear D gene. The CDR3 loop spans 14 amino acids. V gave up 0 bases and J gave up 12 bases, with 20 bases separating them. The germline gives CDR1 GTSNPN, CDR2 SVGIG (reference sequence). The CDR3 coding sequence is TGTGCCTGGAGTGTAGGCCGGAGAAACAATGAGAAGTACTTC. Amino acids: CAWSVGRRNNEKYF.

This clonotype was counted a few times. The rearrangement links TRBV5-1 to TRBJ2-3, with no clear D. The CDR3 loop spans 12 amino acids. The V gene lost 1 base and the J gene lost 3 bases, with 3 bases spanning the gap. CDR1 is SGHRS and CDR2 is YFSETQ in the germline V gene. Here the CDR3 reads CASSLKTDTQYF. The CDR3 bases are TGCGCCAGCAGCTTGAAGACAGATACGCAGTATTTT.

This chain uses TRBV28 with TRBJ2-5, with TRBD1 as a possible D gene (5 bases). The CDR3 spans 15 residues. The germline gives CDR1 MDHEN, CDR2 SYDVKM. V gave up 3 bases and J gave up 2 bases, with 13 bases separating them. CDR3 sequence (DNA): TGTGCCAGCAGTTTTTCCAATCCAGGGCAAGAGACCCAGTACTTC. Residues: CASSFSNPGQETQYF.